The clone carrying this TCR beta chain rates as medium-sized (0.01 to 0.1%). As the library was built, unique molecular identifiers were attached to individual cDNA molecules. One entry per CDR3 protein, called by TCRdb with MiXCR from the RACE reads. The sample shows tens of thousands of distinct CDR3 sequences, roughly 9.8% of them seen only once. The source of the sample is a study of human T cells and chemical hapten exposure. This CDR3 region has 12 residues. Germline V CDR1 and CDR2: SGHNT, YYREEE (reference sequence). Between the trimmed V and J ends, which lost 7 bases and 9 bases, there was a span of 14 bases. Time point in this sample: patch test 1, 2 weeks after DPC sensitization. Treatment defined: therapeutic diphenylcyclopropenone sensitization with weekly scalp DPC.

The chain has TRBV5-4 and TRBJ2-1; D may be TRBD2 (6 bases). The sample consisted of whole blood, taken in connection with sensitization to the hapten diphenylcyclopropenone (DPC). This clonotype was obtained from a woman between 40 and 55 years old with alopecia areata. Some clones in this sample may be carry-over from other donors' samples. CDR3 nucleotide sequence: TGTGCCAGCGGAGGGTCAGAGGGTGAGCAGTTCTTC. Amino acid sequence: CASGGSEGEQFF.